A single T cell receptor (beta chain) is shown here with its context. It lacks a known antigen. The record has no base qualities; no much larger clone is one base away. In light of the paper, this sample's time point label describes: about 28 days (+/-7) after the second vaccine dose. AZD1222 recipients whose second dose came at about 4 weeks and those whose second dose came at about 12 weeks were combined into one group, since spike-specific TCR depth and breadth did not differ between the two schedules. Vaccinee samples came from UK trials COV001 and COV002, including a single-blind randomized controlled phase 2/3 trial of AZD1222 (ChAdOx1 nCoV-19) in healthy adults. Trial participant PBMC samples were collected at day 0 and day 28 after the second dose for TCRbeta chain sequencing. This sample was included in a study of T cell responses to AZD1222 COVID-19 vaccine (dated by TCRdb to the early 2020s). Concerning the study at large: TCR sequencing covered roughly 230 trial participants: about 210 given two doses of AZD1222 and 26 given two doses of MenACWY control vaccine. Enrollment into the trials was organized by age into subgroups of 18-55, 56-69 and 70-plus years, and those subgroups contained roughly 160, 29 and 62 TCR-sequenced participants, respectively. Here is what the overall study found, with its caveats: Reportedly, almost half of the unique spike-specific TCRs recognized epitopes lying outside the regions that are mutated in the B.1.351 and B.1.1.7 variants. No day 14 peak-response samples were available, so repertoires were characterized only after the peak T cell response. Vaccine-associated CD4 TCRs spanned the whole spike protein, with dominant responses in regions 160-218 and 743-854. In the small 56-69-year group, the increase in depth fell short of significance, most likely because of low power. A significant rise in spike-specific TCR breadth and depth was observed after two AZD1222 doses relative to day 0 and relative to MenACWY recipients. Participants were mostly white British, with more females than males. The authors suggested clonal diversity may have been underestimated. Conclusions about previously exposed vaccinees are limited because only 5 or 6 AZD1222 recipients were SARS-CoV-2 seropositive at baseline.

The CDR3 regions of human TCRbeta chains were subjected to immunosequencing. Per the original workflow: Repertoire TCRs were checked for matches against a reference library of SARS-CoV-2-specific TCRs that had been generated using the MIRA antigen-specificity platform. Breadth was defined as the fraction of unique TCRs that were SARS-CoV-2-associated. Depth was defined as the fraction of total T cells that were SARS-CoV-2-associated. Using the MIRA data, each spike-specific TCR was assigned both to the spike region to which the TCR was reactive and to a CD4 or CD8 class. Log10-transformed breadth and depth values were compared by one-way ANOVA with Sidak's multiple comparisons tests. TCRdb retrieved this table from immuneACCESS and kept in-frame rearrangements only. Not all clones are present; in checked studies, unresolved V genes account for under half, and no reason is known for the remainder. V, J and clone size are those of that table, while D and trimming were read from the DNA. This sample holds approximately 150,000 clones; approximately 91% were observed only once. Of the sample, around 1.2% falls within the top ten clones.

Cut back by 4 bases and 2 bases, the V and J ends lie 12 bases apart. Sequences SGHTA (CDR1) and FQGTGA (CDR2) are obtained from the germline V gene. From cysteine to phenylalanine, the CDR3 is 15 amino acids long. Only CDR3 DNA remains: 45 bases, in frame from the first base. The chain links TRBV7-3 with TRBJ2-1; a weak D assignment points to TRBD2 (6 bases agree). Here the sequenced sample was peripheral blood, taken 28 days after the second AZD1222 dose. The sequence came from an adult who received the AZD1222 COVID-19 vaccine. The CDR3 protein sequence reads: CASSWLASPYNEQFF. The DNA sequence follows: TGTGCCAGCAGCTGGCTAGCGTCACCCTACAATGAGCAGTTCTTC.